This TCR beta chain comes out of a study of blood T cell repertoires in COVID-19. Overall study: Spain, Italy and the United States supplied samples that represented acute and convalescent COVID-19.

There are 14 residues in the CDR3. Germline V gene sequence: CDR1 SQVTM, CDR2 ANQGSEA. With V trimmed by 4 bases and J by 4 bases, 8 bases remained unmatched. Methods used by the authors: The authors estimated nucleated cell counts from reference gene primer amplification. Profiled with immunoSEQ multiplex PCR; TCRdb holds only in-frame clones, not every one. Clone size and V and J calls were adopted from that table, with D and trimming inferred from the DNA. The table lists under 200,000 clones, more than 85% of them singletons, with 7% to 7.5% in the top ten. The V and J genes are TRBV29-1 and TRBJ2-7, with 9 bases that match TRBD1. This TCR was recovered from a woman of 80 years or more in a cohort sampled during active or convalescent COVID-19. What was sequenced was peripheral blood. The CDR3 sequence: CSVGGTGLGYEQYF. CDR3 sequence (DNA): TGCAGCGTTGGAGGGACAGGGCTGGGATACGAGCAGTACTTC.